This TCR beta chain was captured in a study of early T cells in non-severe SARS-CoV-2 infection. On the study more broadly: Investigators sequenced bulk RNA drawn from unsorted whole blood, and chains remained unpaired.

TCRdb re-analysed the 5' RACE reads in MiXCR, keeping a single row per CDR3 protein. The sample consists of some 36,000 distinct CDR3 sequences, roughly 6.8% of them appearing once. The CDR3 loop spans 14 amino acids. V shed 2 bases and J 8 bases; nucleotides not matched to a gene: 3. This clonotype showed up many times. Material: whole blood, obtained at baseline. This TCR derives from an adult who was a healthcare worker with PCR-confirmed SARS-CoV-2 infection or an uninfected control (not recorded which). The rearrangement links TRBV12-3 or TRBV12-4 to TRBJ2-1, with 10 bases matching TRBD2. CDR3 loop: CASSLSGGVDEQFF. The CDR3 bases are TGTGCCAGCAGTTTAAGCGGGGGGGTCGATGAGCAGTTCTTC.